The present T cell receptor (beta chain) was sequenced within a study of cytomegalovirus exposure and HLA in healthy donors. Study-wide points: A later analysis showed TCR association rates differing by HLA locus, peaking at DRB1 and lowest at HLA-C. The study designated 150 or so TCR beta chains cytomegalovirus-associated.

J was trimmed by 0 bases and V by 3 bases; bases with no gene match: 9. This CDR3 has 17 amino acids. In germline, CDR1 is SGHDT, CDR2 YYEEEE. The study ran its PCR with 60 Vbeta and 13 Jbeta primers. The method was immunoSEQ multiplex PCR; TCRdb's version includes in-frame clones alone and lacks a portion of them. The repertoire holds about 160,000 clones, 78% seen once, with approximately 3.4% in the top ten. For this clone: What it recognizes is unknown.

Sequencing was done on a sample of PBMCs. The receptor comes from a woman aged 45 to 65 in good health and CMV-seropositive. V gene TRBV5-6 combines with J gene TRBJ1-3; 7 positions match TRBD1. Written as DNA, the CDR3 is TGTGCCAGCAGCTACTCCGGGACAGTGATCTCTGGAAACACCATATATTTT. Its translation: CASSYSGTVISGNTIYF.